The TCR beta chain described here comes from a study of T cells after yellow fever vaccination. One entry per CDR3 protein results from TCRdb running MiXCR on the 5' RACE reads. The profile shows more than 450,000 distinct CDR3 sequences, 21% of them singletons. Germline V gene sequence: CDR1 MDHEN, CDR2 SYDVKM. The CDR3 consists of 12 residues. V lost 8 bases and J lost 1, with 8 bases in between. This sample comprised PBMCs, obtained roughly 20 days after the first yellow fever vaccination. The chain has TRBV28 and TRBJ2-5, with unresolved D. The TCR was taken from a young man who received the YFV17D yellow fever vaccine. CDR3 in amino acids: CASAGLQETQYF. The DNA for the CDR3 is TGTGCCAGCGCAGGCCTCCAAGAGACCCAGTACTTC.